The 20 T cell receptor beta chains given below trace back to one sample, sequenced in a study of T cells in Graves' hyperthyroidism and ophthalmopathy. TCR beta CDR3 regions were amplified from RNA. Using the HTBI primer set, a first-round RT-PCR was run on the TCR CDR3. One entry per CDR3 protein results from TCRdb running MiXCR on the multiplex PCR reads. The table lists a few hundred thousand distinct CDR3 sequences, about a sixth of them singletons. Sequenced: blood. Every receptor here comes from a woman under 30 with Graves' hyperthyroidism.

This chain connects TRBV7-2 to TRBJ2-7; 12 positions agree with TRBD1. From germline, CDR1 is SGHTA and CDR2 FQGNSA. The ends lost 9 bases at V and 2 bases at J; junction bases unmatched: 14. The CDR3 has 17 amino acids. This chain's CDR3 is CASGGQGAGRVPYEQYF. CDR3 coding DNA: TGTGCCAGTGGGGGACAGGGGGCTGGACGGGTGCCCTACGAGCAGTACTTC.

This clonotype was seen a single time. The gene calls are TRBV6-1 and TRBJ1-5; tentative D call: TRBD1 (5 bases). The germline gives CDR1 MNHNS, CDR2 SASEGT. The V end lost 0 bases, the J end lost 9 bases, and 9 bases lay between the germline ends. This CDR3 region has 13 residues. The CDR3 region is CASSEAAGGPQHF. The CDR3 coding sequence is TGTGCCAGCAGTGAAGCGGCCGGGGGGCCCCAGCATTTT.

The rearrangement links TRBV4-1 to TRBJ2-3, with D possibly called TRBD1 or TRBD2 (5 bases each). V lost 4 bases and J 5 bases, leaving 19 bases between the germline ends. This CDR3 spans 16 amino acids. Germline values: CDR1 MGHRA, CDR2 YSYEKL. The CDR3 loop reads CASSPLGVRGLDTQYF. CDR3 coding DNA: TGCGCCAGCAGCCCGCTCGGAGTGAGGGGTTTAGATACGCAGTATTTT.

This clonotype was counted a single time. This may stem from a read error, because a much larger clone lies one nucleotide away. This chain links TRBV4-1 with TRBJ2-1; either TRBD1 or TRBD2 may supply D (5 bases each). With 0 bases removed from V and 10 bases from J, the gap between germline ends came to 16 bases. The germline V gene encodes CDR1 MGHRA and CDR2 YSYEKL. The CDR3 totals 15 residues. CDR3 DNA sequence: TGCGCCAGCAGCCAAGAGGTGGAAGGGGCGGGCGAGCAGTTCTTC. Amino acids: CASSQEVEGAGEQFF.

This clonotype was found many times. This chain joins TRBV6-2 or TRBV6-3 and TRBJ1-5, with D unclear. The CDR3 consists of 16 residues. Trimming left V 5 bases short and J 2 bases short, with 16 bases between. Germline loops: CDR1 MNHEY, CDR2 SVGEGT. CDR3 in amino acids: CASSQTGISGNQPQHF. In DNA, the CDR3 is TGTGCCAGCAGTCAAACGGGGATTTCTGGCAATCAGCCCCAGCATTTT.

Comments on this clonotype: This may be a read error, as it is one base from a much larger clone. V and J are TRBV4-1 and TRBJ2-7; TRBD2 is a possible D gene (6 bases). Germline V lookup: CDR1 MGHRA, CDR2 YSYEKL. The CDR3 contains 15 residues. CDR3 loop: CTSSHRGGFLYEQYF. CDR3 in DNA: TGCACCAGCAGCCACCGCGGAGGGTTTTTATACGAGCAGTACTTC.

This clonotype was observed many times. J is TRBJ1-5 and V is TRBV20-1; perhaps TRBD1 as D (6 bases). Between the trimmed V and J ends, which lost 1 base and 4 bases, there was a span of 14 bases. Germline V gives CDR1 DFQATT, CDR2 SNEGSKA (reference sequence). This CDR3 is 15 amino acids long. The CDR3, as DNA: TGCAGTGCTAGAGGCCTGGACAGTCCAAATCAGCCCCAGCATTTT. Translation gives CSARGLDSPNQPQHF.

This clonotype has at least ten counts. The chain has TRBV6-1 and TRBJ2-4, with D perhaps matching TRBD1 (5 bases). CDR3 length: 15 residues. V lost 6 bases and J lost 0, with 12 bases in between. In germline, CDR1 is MNHNS, CDR2 SASEGT. CDR3 residues: CASRYLGEAKNIQYF. In nucleotides, the CDR3 is TGTGCCAGCAGGTACCTAGGGGAAGCCAAAAACATTCAGTACTTC.

This clonotype has more than one count but fewer than ten. It may be a read error: a sequence one base away is much more abundant. The rearrangement links TRBV20-1 to TRBJ2-7; either TRBD1 or TRBD2 may fit D (5 bases each). The CDR3 has 14 residues. In germline, CDR1 is DFQATT, CDR2 SNEGSKA (reference sequence). The CDR3 spells CRARGVGFSYEQYF. The CDR3 DNA is TGCAGGGCTAGAGGGGTAGGGTTCTCCTACGAGCAGTACTTC.

This clonotype was recorded at least ten times. The chain is built from TRBV5-6 and TRBJ2-3, with unresolved D. V shed 0 bases and J shed 2 bases, with 7 bases lying between them. CDR1 and CDR2 from the germline V gene are SGHDT and YYEEEE. This CDR3 region has 14 residues. CDR3 coding DNA: TGTGCCAGCAGCTTGGTGGGGTCCACAGATACGCAGTATTTT. Its translation: CASSLVGSTDTQYF.

This clonotype showed up many times. The chain uses TRBV7-3 and TRBJ2-5, with TRBD2 matching over 11 bases. The CDR3 is 14 residues long. The germline V gene encodes CDR1 SGHTA and CDR2 FQGTGA. After removal of 5 bases from V and 5 bases from J, the junction contained 4 bases not matched to a gene. CDR3 nucleotides: TGTGCCAGCAGCACTAGCGGGAGTAGGGAGACCCAGTACTTC. It yields the protein CASSTSGSRETQYF.

Many counts were recorded for this clonotype. The V gene is TRBV6-1, the J gene TRBJ1-1; tentatively, D is TRBD1 (5 bases). The CDR3 totals 11 residues. V was trimmed by 10 bases and J by 1 base, leaving 7 bases between them. Per germline, CDR1 MNHNS and CDR2 SASEGT. CDR3: CATGPNTEAFF. The DNA of the CDR3 is TGTGCCACGGGGCCGAACACTGAAGCTTTCTTT.

At least ten counts were recorded for this clonotype. This chain connects TRBV20-1 to TRBJ2-1, with 8 positions matching TRBD2. Germline-derived CDR1 and CDR2 are DFQATT and SNEGSKA (reference sequence). The CDR3 has 15 amino acids. V trimming: 7 bases; J trimming: 9 bases; junction bases outside the gene matches: 17. CDR3 in amino acids: CSVTGRLAGLGEQFF. CDR3 sequence (DNA): TGCAGTGTCACAGGGAGGCTAGCGGGCCTCGGTGAGCAGTTCTTC.

This clonotype came up many times. The V call is TRBV13, the J call TRBJ2-7; 9 bases are a match to TRBD1. This CDR3 is built from 15 residues. V lost 5 bases to trimming and J lost 1 base; unmatched junction nucleotides: 6. Germline V CDR1 and CDR2: PRHDT, FYEKMQ (reference sequence). This CDR3 is CASSPDRGRSYEQYF. The CDR3, as DNA: TGTGCCAGCAGCCCCGACAGGGGGAGGTCCTACGAGCAGTACTTC. Based on the CDR3 plus reference TRBV13 and TRBJ2-7, the full variable domain is AAGVIQSPRHLIKEKRETATLKCYPIPRHDTVYWYQQGPGQDPQFLISFYEKMQSDKGSIPDRFSAQQFSDYHSELNMSSLELGDSALYFCASSPDRGRSYEQYFGPGTRLTVT.

V usage is TRBV27 and J usage is TRBJ2-7; D is unclear. This CDR3 region has 12 residues. V was cut by 5 bases and J by 2 bases, with 7 bases left in between. The germline V gene encodes CDR1 MNHEY and CDR2 SMNVEV (reference sequence). CDR3 protein: CASSADPYEQYF. The CDR3 bases are TGTGCCAGCAGTGCGGACCCCTACGAGCAGTACTTC.

This clonotype was observed many times. The chain combines TRBV3-1 with TRBJ2-5; the D call may be TRBD1 or TRBD2 (5 bases each). The germline gives CDR1 LGHDT, CDR2 YNNKEL (reference sequence). Trimming cost V 0 bases and J 4 bases, with 15 bases left between them. This CDR3 comprises 16 residues. In DNA form, the CDR3 reads TGTGCCAGCAGCCAAGATTTTGGGGGAAAGGCAGAGACCCAGTACTTC. Protein sequence: CASSQDFGGKAETQYF.

In this sample, this clonotype turned up many times. The chain employs TRBV10-3 and TRBJ2-7; TRBD1 aligns across 7 bases. Trimming removed 2 bases from V and 2 bases from J; junction bases left unmatched: 6. CDR1 is ENHRY, CDR2 SYGVKD, per germline. The CDR3 length is 15 residues. The CDR3 sequence: CAISEGDRETYEQYF. The DNA of the CDR3 is TGTGCCATCAGTGAGGGAGACAGGGAGACCTACGAGCAGTACTTC.

The V call is TRBV5-4, the J call TRBJ2-7, with no clear D. V was clipped by 0 bases and J by 7 bases, with 17 bases between them. Per the germline V gene, CDR1 is SGHNT and CDR2 is YYREEE (reference sequence). The CDR3 is made up of 15 amino acids. In DNA, the CDR3 is TGTGCCAGCAGCTTGGATAATAGTCCCTTGCAGGAGCAGTACTTC. Its protein product is CASSLDNSPLQEQYF. Combining the CDR3 with reference TRBV5-4 and TRBJ2-7 gives the whole variable domain ETGVTQSPTHLIKTRGQQVTLRCSSQSGHNTVSWYQQALGQGPQFIFQYYREEENGRGNFPPRFSGLQFPNYSSELNVNALELDDSALYLCASSLDNSPLQEQYFGPGTRLTVT.

This chain links TRBV28 with TRBJ2-1, with 9 bases fitting TRBD1. This CDR3 is built from 14 residues. The junction had 8 bases not matched to a gene; V was cut back by 6 bases and J by 8 bases. Looked up from germline, CDR1 is MDHEN and CDR2 is SYDVKM. The CDR3 nucleotides read TGTGCCAGCAGGGGGACAGGGAGGTTAGATGAGCAGTTCTTC. Its protein is CASRGTGRLDEQFF.

The sample holds many counts of this clonotype. The rearrangement links TRBV5-1 to TRBJ2-2; TRBD2 aligns across 7 bases. V gave up 6 bases and J gave up 2 bases; unmatched junction bases: 10. The CDR3 extends over 16 amino acids. The germline V gene has CDR1 SGHRS and CDR2 YFSETQ. CDR3 protein: CASTISGTKNTGELFF. The CDR3 DNA is TGCGCCAGCACTATTTCCGGGACTAAAAACACCGGGGAGCTGTTTTTT.